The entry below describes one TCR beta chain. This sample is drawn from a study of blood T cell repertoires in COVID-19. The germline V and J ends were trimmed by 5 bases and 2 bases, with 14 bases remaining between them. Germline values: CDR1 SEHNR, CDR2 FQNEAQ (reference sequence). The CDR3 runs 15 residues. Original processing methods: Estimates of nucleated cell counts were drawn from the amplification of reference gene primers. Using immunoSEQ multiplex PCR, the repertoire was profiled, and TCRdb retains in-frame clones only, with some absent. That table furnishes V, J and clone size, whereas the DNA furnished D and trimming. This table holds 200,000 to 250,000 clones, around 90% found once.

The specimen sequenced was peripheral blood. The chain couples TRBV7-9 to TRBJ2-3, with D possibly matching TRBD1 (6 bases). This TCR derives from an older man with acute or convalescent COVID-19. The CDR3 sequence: CASSTPGADTDTQYF. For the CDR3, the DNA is TGTGCCAGCAGCACGCCAGGGGCCGACACAGATACGCAGTATTTT.